These T cell receptor beta chains were read from a single sample in a study of CD8 T cells in ankylosing spondylitis. TCRdb fed the 5' RACE reads into MiXCR, producing one record per CDR3 protein. The sample has about 840,000 distinct CDR3 sequences; approximately 10% are singletons. The material sequenced was blood, either unsorted or a sorted T cell fraction (not recorded which). These receptors were collected from a male donor with ankylosing spondylitis. Each CDR3 is given with its conserved first and last residue. A D gene is named only where the DNA matches it firmly. The size of a clone is reported for some rows only, either as once, few or many, or as a class for expanded clones.

j_call clone_size v_call d_call cdr3_nt cdr3_aa
TRBJ1-2 NA TRBV7-2 NA TGTGCCAGCAGCTTAAATTTGGCAGTTTATGGCTACACCTTC CASSLNLAVYGYTF
TRBJ1-5 many TRBV12-3/TRBV12-4 NA TGTGCCAGCAGTTTATGGGGTAATAGCAATCAGCCCCAGCATTTT CASSLWGNSNQPQHF
TRBJ1-6 NA TRBV19 NA TGTGCCAGTAGTACGACAGCAGCGGATTCACCCCTCCACTTT CASSTTAADSPLHF
TRBJ2-5 NA TRBV12-3/TRBV12-4 TRBD2 TGTGCCAGCAGTTCTCGGACTAGCGGGGGGCGCCAAGAGACCCAGTACTTC CASSSRTSGGRQETQYF
TRBJ2-1 few TRBV5-5 TRBD1 TGTGCCAGCAGCCGTAACAGGGGCCAGTACAATGAGCAGTTCTTC CASSRNRGQYNEQFF
TRBJ2-5 NA TRBV6-2/TRBV6-3 NA TGTGCCAGCAGTCCGCTCTCTCAAGAGGAGACCCAGTACTTC CASSPLSQEETQYF
TRBJ2-1 NA TRBV9 TRBD2 TGTGCCAGCAGCTCGAGGACTAGCGGGAGTTACGACAATGAGCAGTTCTTC CASSSRTSGSYDNEQFF
TRBJ2-3 few TRBV5-1 NA TGCGCCAGCAGCACAGGGTCGGGCCCAGATACGCAGTATTTT CASSTGSGPDTQYF
TRBJ1-1 NA TRBV4-3 TRBD1 TGCGCCAGCAGCCAAGAGGAGGGGGCAACCACTGAAGCTTTCTTT CASSQEEGATTEAFF
TRBJ1-1 NA TRBV7-9 NA TGTGCCAGCAGCCCTTGGACATGGGGCTTCACTGAAGCTTTCTTT CASSPWTWGFTEAFF
TRBJ2-5 few TRBV20-1 TRBD2 TGCAGTGCTCAGACTAGCGCCGAAGAGACCCAGTACTTC CSAQTSAEETQYF
TRBJ2-2 few TRBV14 NA TGTGCCAGCAGCCCGACCCATCTGGGGGAGCTGTTTTTT CASSPTHLGELFF
TRBJ2-7 NA TRBV25-1 TRBD2 TGTGCCAGCAGTGAATATCCGGGAGGGGAGACCTACGAGCAGTACTTC CASSEYPGGETYEQYF
TRBJ1-1 NA TRBV7-4 NA TGTGCCAGCAGCTCAAGTTTCGGGGTTAGGACTGAAGCTTTCTTT CASSSSFGVRTEAFF
TRBJ2-5 NA TRBV21-1 NA TGTGCCAGCAGCAAAGCCGACCTGGGAGAGACCCAGTACTTC CASSKADLGETQYF
TRBJ1-1 NA TRBV18 NA TGTGCCAGCTCACCGGGGTACAGGACGAACACTGAAGCTTTCTTT CASSPGYRTNTEAFF
TRBJ2-3 NA TRBV7-8 TRBD2 TGTGCCAGCTTCGGAACGGGAGGACGGCCCACGCAGTATTTT CASFGTGGRPTQYF
TRBJ2-5 many TRBV20-1 TRBD2 TGCAGTGCTACCTCCGGGACTAGCGGGAGCCACCAAGAGACCCAGTACTTC CSATSGTSGSHQETQYF
TRBJ2-7 few TRBV11-2 NA TGTGCCAGCAGCGTGGGACACGGTGCCTACGAGCAGTACTTC CASSVGHGAYEQYF
TRBJ2-5 NA TRBV7-2 NA TGTGCCAGCAGCTTGCCGCGGCAGACCCAGTACTTC CASSLPRQTQYF
TRBJ1-1 NA TRBV18 NA TGTGCCAGCTCACCACCGGACGACACTGAAGCTTTCTTT CASSPPDDTEAFF
TRBJ2-5 NA TRBV20-1 NA TGCAGTGCTAGCAGGACCCAGTACTTC CSASRTQYF
TRBJ2-3 few TRBV7-2 TRBD2 TGTGCCAGCAGCACAGGACTAGCGGGTTTCACAGATACGCAGTATTTT CASSTGLAGFTDTQYF
TRBJ2-7 few TRBV7-9 NA TGTGCCAGCAGCTTTTCCGGGACACCTGCCTACGAGCAGTACTTC CASSFSGTPAYEQYF
TRBJ1-5 few TRBV12-3/TRBV12-4 NA TGTGCCAGCAGTTTAGTTCTGGGGATGGAGCCCCAGCATTTT CASSLVLGMEPQHF
TRBJ1-2 NA TRBV6-4 NA TGTGCCAGCAGTCCGAACCCCAGGGTGGTTGGCTACACCTTC CASSPNPRVVGYTF
TRBJ2-7 few TRBV4-3 TRBD1 TGCGCCAGCAGCCAAAAACGGACAGGGGGCAACGAGCAGTACTTC CASSQKRTGGNEQYF
TRBJ1-5 NA TRBV18 TRBD1 TGTGCCAGCTCACCACAATCAGGGGGCCCCAATCAGCCCCAGCATTTT CASSPQSGGPNQPQHF
TRBJ2-1 few TRBV11-3 NA TGTGCCAGCAGCTTCCCCTCGCGACTCAGGCGCTACAATGAGCAGTTCTTC CASSFPSRLRRYNEQFF
TRBJ1-1 few TRBV6-6 NA TGTGCCAGCGAAGGGCGCACTGAAGCTTTCTTT CASEGRTEAFF
TRBJ1-5 NA TRBV28 NA TGTGCCAGCAGTCCAATGGCTCTCGGCAATCAGCCCCAGCATTTT CASSPMALGNQPQHF
TRBJ1-4 few TRBV29-1 NA TGCAGCGTTGACTCCCTCACAGGGTTACCTAATGAAAAACTGTTTTTT CSVDSLTGLPNEKLFF
TRBJ2-7 NA TRBV20-1 TRBD1 TGCAGTGCTGGACCCGGGACAGGCTCCAACGAGCAGTACTTC CSAGPGTGSNEQYF
TRBJ2-6 few TRBV5-1 NA TGCGCCAGCAGCTTGACTGCATCTATCTCTGGGGCCAACGTCCTGACTTTC CASSLTASISGANVLTF
TRBJ2-2 many TRBV29-1 NA TGCAGCGTTGGATGGACGGTGAACACCGGGGAGCTGTTTTTT CSVGWTVNTGELFF
TRBJ1-6 NA TRBV12-3/TRBV12-4 NA TGTGCCAGCAGTTTGCCGAACAGGGATGGTTCACCCCTCCACTTT CASSLPNRDGSPLHF
TRBJ1-2 NA TRBV7-2 TRBD1 TGTGCCAGCAGCCCCATGGACGGACAGGGATTCGGCTACACCTTC CASSPMDGQGFGYTF